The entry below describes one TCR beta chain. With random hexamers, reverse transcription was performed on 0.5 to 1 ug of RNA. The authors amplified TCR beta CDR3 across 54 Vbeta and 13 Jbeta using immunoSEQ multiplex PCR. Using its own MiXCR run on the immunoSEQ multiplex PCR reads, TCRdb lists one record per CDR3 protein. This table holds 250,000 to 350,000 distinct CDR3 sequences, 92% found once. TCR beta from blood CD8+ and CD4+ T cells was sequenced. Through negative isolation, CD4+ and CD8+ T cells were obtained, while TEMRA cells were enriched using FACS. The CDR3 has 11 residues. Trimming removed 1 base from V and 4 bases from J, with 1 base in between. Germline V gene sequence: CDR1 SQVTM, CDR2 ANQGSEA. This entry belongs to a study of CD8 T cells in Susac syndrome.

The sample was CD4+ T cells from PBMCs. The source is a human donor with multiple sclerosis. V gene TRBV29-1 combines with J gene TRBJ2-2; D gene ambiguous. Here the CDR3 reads CSVEVTGELFF. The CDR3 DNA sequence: TGCAGCGTTGAAGTCACCGGGGAGCTGTTTTTT.